A single sample is the source of the 16 T cell receptor beta chains below, sequenced in a study of beta chain features in type 1 diabetes. As every portion of the isolated RNA was reverse transcribed, the sequencing read expressed TCRB transcripts. Assay: immunoSEQ multiplex PCR; the TCRdb copy retains only in-frame clones and omits some. The repertoire consists of 810,000 or so clones, with roughly 15% occurring once and the leading ten covering 0.023%. Source material: naive CD4+ T cells from blood. Source of these receptors: a woman between 18 and 30 years old in good health.

This clone occurred a few times. The sample holds other DNA sequences that translate to the same CDR3. The chain carries TRBV29-1 and TRBJ2-1; D is unresolved. In germline, CDR1 is SQVTM, CDR2 ANQGSEA. CDR3 length equals 11 residues. The V gene lost 6 bases and the J gene lost 6 bases, with 9 bases spanning the gap. CDR3 DNA sequence: TGCAGCGTGGCCCGCGGCAATGAGCAGTTCTTC. Amino acids: CSVARGNEQFF.

The V gene is TRBV19, the J gene TRBJ2-7; D uncertain. The germline V gene has CDR1 LNHDA and CDR2 SQIVND (reference sequence). The CDR3 extends over 13 amino acids. Trimming removed 3 bases from V and 11 bases from J, with 17 bases in between. The CDR3 sequence: CASSMVRSPIKYF. CDR3 bases: TGTGCCAGTAGTATGGTCCGCTCTCCGATTAAGTACTTC.

The chain joins TRBV11-1 to TRBJ2-1; no definite D call. The V end lost 8 bases, the J end lost 10 bases, and 12 bases lay between the germline ends. Germline V gene sequence: CDR1 SGHAT, CDR2 FQDESV (reference sequence). This CDR3 is 11 amino acids long. Written as DNA, the CDR3 is TGTGCCAGCCGTGGGTCCGGCGAGCAGTTCTTC. Translated: CASRGSGEQFF.

This clone has just a few counts. The J gene is TRBJ2-5, the V gene TRBV5-1; TRBD1 is a possible D gene (6 bases). The CDR3 covers 15 residues. Trimming took 3 bases from V and 3 from J, leaving 15 bases between them. Per the germline V gene, CDR1 is SGHRS and CDR2 is YFSETQ. CDR3 sequence (DNA): TGCGCCAGCAGCTCCGGGACACGGCGGGAAGAGACCCAGTACTTC. The encoded protein is CASSSGTRREETQYF.

The sample holds a few counts of this clone. In the same sample, other DNA sequences code for this CDR3. The V and J genes are TRBV7-3 and TRBJ1-1; no firm D call. This CDR3 comprises 13 residues. Germline V gene lookup returns CDR1 SGHTA and CDR2 FQGTGA. Trimming stripped 3 bases from V and 1 base from J, with 6 bases between. The CDR3 DNA reads TGTGCCAGCAGCTTTCAAGGGAACACTGAAGCTTTCTTT. Translation: CASSFQGNTEAFF.

This clone was seen a handful of times. The chain has TRBV27 and TRBJ2-1; D is perhaps TRBD2 (6 bases). Per the germline V gene, CDR1 is MNHEY and CDR2 is SMNVEV (reference sequence). V lost 6 bases and J lost 0, with 15 bases in between. There are 16 residues in the CDR3. CDR3 DNA: TGTGCCAGCAGCCCGTATACTAGCATCTCCTACAATGAGCAGTTCTTC. This encodes CASSPYTSISYNEQFF.

The V call is TRBV4-3, the J call TRBJ2-7; the D gene is possibly TRBD1 (5 bases). V dropped 1 base and J dropped 0 bases, with 7 bases sitting between them. The CDR3 is 14 amino acids. Germline V CDR1 and CDR2: LGHNA, YSLEER. The CDR3 region has the DNA TGCGCCAGCAGCCAAGGGCAGGGCTCCTACGAGCAGTACTTC. It yields the protein CASSQGQGSYEQYF.

In this sample, this clone turned up a few times. V usage is TRBV19 and J usage is TRBJ2-2, with 8 bases fitting TRBD2. V was pared by 10 bases and J by 6 bases, with 10 bases of the junction left unmatched. The CDR3 consists of 14 residues. Germline V gives CDR1 LNHDA, CDR2 SQIVND (reference sequence). Here the CDR3 DNA reads TGTGCCACAGCCGGGACTAGTGTTGCCGGGGAGCTGTTTTTT. It encodes CATAGTSVAGELFF.

This clone came up a few times. This chain links TRBV27 with TRBJ1-2, with TRBD1 matching over 9 bases. This CDR3 is 14 amino acids long. Trimming cost V 2 bases and J 4 bases; bases outside gene matches: 2. The germline V gene encodes CDR1 MNHEY and CDR2 SMNVEV (reference sequence). The CDR3 bases are TGTGCCAGCAGTTTAACAGGGGGCGGCTATGGCTACACCTTC. The encoded protein is CASSLTGGGYGYTF.

V usage is TRBV4-1 and J usage is TRBJ2-6; D gene ambiguous. V lost 1 base and J lost 0, with 10 bases in between. Germline V CDR1 and CDR2: MGHRA, YSYEKL. There are 17 residues in the CDR3. The CDR3 DNA reads TGCGCCAGCAGCCAAGGCTCAACGCTCTCTGGGGCCAACGTCCTGACTTTC. Translating gives CASSQGSTLSGANVLTF.

This clone occurred a few times. The rearrangement uses TRBV18 and TRBJ2-5; no firm D call. Germline V gene sequence: CDR1 KGHSH, CDR2 LQKENI. The CDR3 sequence is 16 residues long. Trimming shortened V by 2 bases and J by 3 bases, and 16 bases separated the two germline ends. The CDR3 nucleotides read TGTGCCAGCTCACCAGGCCCGGGCGGACCGAAAGAGACCCAGTACTTC. Its protein is CASSPGPGGPKETQYF.

On this clone itself: Distinct nucleotide sequences in the sample also encode this CDR3. V usage is TRBV18 and J usage is TRBJ2-3, with TRBD2 matching over 7 bases. This CDR3 is built from 16 residues. Germline assignment: CDR1 KGHSH and CDR2 LQKENI. The V gene end was trimmed by 3 bases and the J gene end by 0 bases; junction bases not matched to a gene: 6. CDR3 protein: CASSPVAGTSTDTQYF. CDR3 DNA sequence: TGTGCCAGCTCACCCGTAGCGGGTACAAGCACAGATACGCAGTATTTT. Looking up the rest from reference TRBV18 and TRBJ2-3 gives the full variable domain: NAGVMQNPRHLVRRRGQEARLRCSPMKGHSHVYWYRQLPEEGLKFMVYLQKENIIDESGMPKERFSAEFPKEGPSILRIQQVVRGDSAAYFCASSPVAGTSTDTQYFGPGTRLTVL.

This rearrangement joins TRBV29-1 to TRBJ1-2, with D maybe TRBD1 (5 bases). V shed 4 bases and J shed 4 bases, with 13 bases lying between them. This CDR3 has 13 residues. From germline, CDR1 is SQVTM and CDR2 ANQGSEA. The CDR3 DNA reads as TGCAGCGTTGCAGGGAGAAATACCTATGGCTACACCTTC. It is translated as CSVAGRNTYGYTF.

The J gene is TRBJ1-1, the V gene TRBV7-2, with no clear D. Trimming shortened V by 4 bases and J by 0 bases, and 15 bases separated the two germline ends. The CDR3 has 16 residues. Germline V lookup: CDR1 SGHTA, CDR2 FQGNSA. The DNA for the CDR3 is TGTGCCAGCAGCTCCCGGCCCCTCCTCATGAACACTGAAGCTTTCTTT. Its translation: CASSSRPLLMNTEAFF.

In its sample, this clone was seen a few times. The rearrangement links TRBV28 to TRBJ1-5; D might be TRBD1 (5 bases). Per germline, CDR1 MDHEN and CDR2 SYDVKM. V was trimmed by 3 bases and J by 3 bases, leaving 9 bases between them. This CDR3 region has 14 residues. The CDR3 region has the DNA TGTGCCAGCAGTTTGGCGACAGACAATCAGCCCCAGCATTTT. Its translation: CASSLATDNQPQHF.

The chain couples TRBV13 to TRBJ1-2; D remains ambiguous. V lost 0 bases and J 8 bases, leaving 10 bases between the germline ends. The CDR3 covers 13 residues. Germline lookup yields CDR1 PRHDT and CDR2 FYEKMQ (reference sequence). CDR3 DNA sequence: TGTGCCAGCAGCTTAGGAACGATAGTAGGCTACACCTTC. Its protein is CASSLGTIVGYTF.